This T cell receptor beta chain was identified during a study of shared clonotypes between healthy human individuals. Notes on the study in general: Among the subsets, naive ones generally showed larger estimated richness than memory ones. Owing to a small donor count, the genetic and exposure-history diversity represented was limited.

DNA at 150 to 200 ng, approximately 30,000 T cell genomes, went into sorted-subset replicate PCRs. Clones were sequenced by immunoSEQ multiplex PCR, and TCRdb holds only the in-frame ones, with some missing. The sample records around 2,000,000 clones, 85% to 95% being singletons. Germline lookup yields CDR1 MNHNS and CDR2 SASEGT. This CDR3 comprises 14 residues. V trimming: 2 bases; J trimming: 5 bases; junction bases outside the gene matches: 5. Terminally differentiated effector memory CD45RA+ cells were excluded from the naive CD8 cells, which were CD45RO-negative and positively selected for CCR7. A remark on this clone: Its cognate antigen is unknown. The same CDR3 arises from other DNA sequences in this sample as well.

The clonotype was recovered from a young man in good health. The sample was naive CD8+ T cells sorted from blood. This chain joins TRBV6-1 and TRBJ1-1; TRBD1 aligns across 7 bases. This CDR3 is CASSESGGATEAFF. Written as DNA, the CDR3 is TGTGCCAGCAGTGAATCAGGGGGGGCAACTGAAGCTTTCTTT.